This T cell receptor (beta chain) originates from a study of OX40 agonist ivuxolimab in advanced cancers. General notes on the study: Ivuxolimab was a fully human IgG2 agonistic monoclonal antibody targeting the costimulatory receptor OX40 (CD134). Of the 52 patients in dose escalation, some 20 had hepatocellular carcinoma, about 15 had melanoma, 9 had renal cell carcinoma and 9 had head and neck cancer. Intravenous ivuxolimab was administered to patients every 2 weeks at six dose levels: 0.01, 0.1, 0.3, 1.5, 3 and 10 mg/kg. Peripheral TCRbeta sequencing aimed to test whether ivuxolimab altered TCR sequence diversity and caused clonal T-cell expansion. The dose-escalation cohort was roughly 87% male with a mean age of approximately 60 years, ranging from about 20 to 80. Partial responses occurred in three dose-escalation patients: two with cutaneous melanoma and one with hepatocellular carcinoma. The paper covers the monotherapy dose-escalation part of the phase I ivuxolimab trial, which included N of about 50 patients. Patients were allowed to have had prior anti-PD-1, anti-PD-L1 or anti-CTLA-4 therapy, and around 43% of the dose-escalation patients had been treated with checkpoint inhibitors.

With respect to this clone: The antigen it binds to is not known. One base away there is no much larger clone; base qualities are not given.

On the study overall, not on this receptor specifically: In the 0.1-3.0 mg/kg groups, partial responders were among the patients with the lowest normalized peripheral clonal expansion, particularly in CD8+ T cells. At doses from 0.1 to 3.0 mg/kg, clonal expansion was seen in both CD4+ and CD8+ blood T cells between baseline and week 6. Low levels of normalized T-cell clonal expansion were also seen in some patients who did not respond. After ivuxolimab, CD8+ T cells had more expanded clones than CD4+ T cells on average. The antigen specificity of the clonally expanded peripheral T cells was not determined.

To sequence the TCRbeta CDR3 region, genomic DNA was isolated from the sorted cells. The immunoSEQ Assay was used to sequence the TCRbeta CDR3 regions. The source is immuneACCESS, and TCRdb retained only in-frame sequences with V and J called. Part of the clones is not carried over; for the studies checked, unresolved V genes explain less than half of this, and the remainder is unexplained. The sample has about 58,000 clones on record, over 70% of them singletons. The biggest ten clones account for 3% to 4% of the sample. The trial excluded patients who had a history of autoimmune disease or were on systemic immunosuppression. Peripheral blood for TCR sequencing was collected from all dose cohorts at baseline, on cycle 4 day 1, and on cycle 7 day 1. Samples came from an open-label, multicenter, first-in-human phase I dose-escalation trial of ivuxolimab. Adults with locally advanced or metastatic melanoma, renal cell carcinoma, hepatocellular carcinoma or head and neck squamous cell carcinoma were enrolled in the trial. Before TCR sequencing, CD4+ T cells and CD8+ T cells from peripheral blood were sorted into separate populations.

From the cysteine up to the phenylalanine, the CDR3 has a length of 13 residues. Only the CDR3 region is kept as DNA, spanning 39 bases read in frame from base 1. The germline V gene (reference sequence) provides CDR1 LNHDA and CDR2 SQIVND. V is cut by 3 bases and J by 2 bases, and the space between the germline ends is 7 bases. This sequence uses TRBV19 and TRBJ1-2; the D gene lacks a confident call. The material was CD4+ or CD8+ T cells sorted from blood, obtained in a trial of the OX40 agonist ivuxolimab. This sequence originates from an adult with an advanced solid tumor such as melanoma, head and neck, liver or kidney cancer. The sequenced DNA is TGTGCCAGTAGTATTGACAAGAACTATGGCTACACCTTC. Translated, this is CASSIDKNYGYTF.